Listed below are T cell receptor beta chains from one sample, sequenced in a study of control samples from healthy donors and cancer patients. Clones were read by immunoSEQ multiplex PCR, and TCRdb kept only the in-frame ones, dropping some. Altogether under 450,000 clones are present, 90% being singletons, with the ten largest covering around 6.4%. The sample was PBMCs. These receptors were taken from a man aged 35-49 years with head and neck cancer. CDR3s include the opening cysteine and the closing phenylalanine or tryptophan. The D gene is left open where the match is weak. Rows may omit the clone size; those that give it use once, few, many or a size class.

CDR3 protein | CDR3 DNA | V gene | clone size | J gene | D gene
CASIMTGTYGYTF | TGTGCCAGCATAATGACGGGGACGTATGGCTACACCTTC | TRBV19 | once | TRBJ1-2 | NA
CASSLGRDYEQYF | TGTGCCAGCAGTTTAGGCAGGGACTACGAGCAGTACTTC | TRBV27 | NA | TRBJ2-7 | NA
CASSPPGGSQETQYF | TGTGCCAGCAGCCCCCCCGGGGGTAGCCAAGAGACCCAGTACTTC | TRBV7-2 | NA | TRBJ2-5 | NA
CASSSGTASGYTF | TGTGCCAGCAGTTCCGGGACAGCTTCTGGCTACACCTTC | TRBV12-3/TRBV12-4 | NA | TRBJ1-2 | TRBD1
CASSQGGGLAGDNEQYF | TGCGCCAGCAGCCAAGGTGGGGGACTAGCGGGAGACAACGAGCAGTACTTC | TRBV4-1 | NA | TRBJ2-7 | TRBD2
CASSWPLRGSAGELFF | TGTGCCAGCAGTTGGCCCCTTAGGGGGAGCGCCGGGGAGCTGTTTTTT | TRBV2 | NA | TRBJ2-2 | NA
CASSIPLWGNQPQHF | TGTGCCAGTAGTATTCCCCTTTGGGGCAATCAGCCCCAGCATTTT | TRBV19 | once | TRBJ1-5 | NA
CASSSGTSGTTDTQYF | TGTGCCAGCAGCTCCGGGACTAGCGGAACCACAGATACGCAGTATTTT | TRBV9 | once | TRBJ2-3 | TRBD2
CASSDPDREGSYEQYF | TGCGCCAGCAGTGACCCGGACAGGGAAGGCTCCTACGAGCAGTACTTC | TRBV10-2 | NA | TRBJ2-7 | TRBD1
CASSYGRRQETQYF | TGTGCCAGCAGTTACGGGCGGCGACAAGAGACCCAGTACTTC | TRBV6-5 | NA | TRBJ2-5 | NA
CSVGQLNQPQHF | TGCAGCGTGGGCCAGCTCAATCAGCCCCAGCATTTT | TRBV29-1 | NA | TRBJ1-5 | NA
CASSSGAHYEQYF | TGTGCCAGCAGCTCAGGGGCCCACTACGAGCAGTACTTC | TRBV7-8 | NA | TRBJ2-7 | NA
CAIRGTGPYEQYF | TGTGCCATCAGGGGGACAGGCCCCTACGAGCAGTACTTC | TRBV10-3 | NA | TRBJ2-7 | TRBD1
CASSQVGVSSYNSPLHF | TGCGCCAGCAGCCAAGTTGGGGTGAGCTCCTATAATTCACCCCTCCACTTT | TRBV4-1 | NA | TRBJ1-6 | NA
CASSGLAGRNEQFF | TGTGCCAGCAGTGGCCTAGCGGGAAGGAATGAGCAGTTCTTC | TRBV7-3 | NA | TRBJ2-1 | TRBD2
CASSLGRGDTGELFF | TGTGCCAGCAGCTTGGGAAGGGGAGACACCGGGGAGCTGTTTTTT | TRBV5-4 | NA | TRBJ2-2 | NA
CASSTSGANYGYTF | TGTGCCAGTAGTACCTCGGGGGCTAACTATGGCTACACCTTC | TRBV19 | few | TRBJ1-2 | NA
CASTLASGIHYGYTF | TGTGCCAGCACCCTAGCCTCAGGGATCCACTATGGCTACACCTTC | TRBV9 | NA | TRBJ1-2 | NA
CASSLRGDLRETQYF | TGTGCCAGCAGCTTGCGGGGGGACTTAAGGGAGACCCAGTACTTC | TRBV5-5 | NA | TRBJ2-5 | TRBD2
CASSLGRDRDSTDTQYF | TGTGCCAGCAGCTTGGGCCGGGACAGAGACAGCACAGATACGCAGTATTTT | TRBV5-4 | NA | TRBJ2-3 | TRBD1
CSVVGPQDRGPSPLHF | TGCAGCGTTGTAGGTCCTCAGGACAGGGGGCCTTCACCCCTCCACTTT | TRBV29-1 | NA | TRBJ1-6 | TRBD1
CASSTTGWTGELFF | TGTGCCAGCAGCACTACAGGGTGGACCGGGGAGCTGTTTTTT | TRBV5-4 | once | TRBJ2-2 | NA
CASSFSPLMMGGSIYGYTF | TGTGCCAGCAGTTTTTCCCCTCTGATGATGGGGGGTTCAATCTATGGCTACACCTTC | TRBV27 | NA | TRBJ1-2 | NA
CASSVWDTDTDTQYF | TGTGCCAGCAGCGTATGGGACACTGACACAGATACGCAGTATTTT | TRBV9 | NA | TRBJ2-3 | NA
CASNVASTDTQYF | TGTGCCAGCAACGTGGCTAGCACAGATACGCAGTATTTT | TRBV28 | NA | TRBJ2-3 | NA
CASSPQADANTEAFF | TGCGCCAGCAGCCCCCAGGCCGACGCGAACACTGAAGCTTTCTTT | TRBV5-1 | NA | TRBJ1-1 | NA
CASSVAQDFYGYTF | TGTGCCAGCAGCGTAGCTCAGGATTTCTATGGCTACACCTTC | TRBV9 | NA | TRBJ1-2 | NA
CASSGRSSYEQYF | TGTGCCAGCAGTGGCAGAAGCTCCTACGAGCAGTACTTC | TRBV2 | NA | TRBJ2-7 | NA
CASSVTGFGANVLTF | TGTGCCAGCAGCGTGACAGGTTTTGGGGCCAACGTCCTGACTTTC | TRBV7-2 | NA | TRBJ2-6 | NA
CASSYSRDPVYEQYF | TGTGCCAGCAGTTACTCCCGGGACCCTGTCTACGAGCAGTACTTC | TRBV6-5 | NA | TRBJ2-7 | NA
CASEFNAITTRNYGYTF | TGTGCCAGTGAGTTTAATGCCATCACAACAAGGAACTATGGCTACACCTTC | TRBV2 | NA | TRBJ1-2 | NA
CASSVDLGTDEKLFF | TGTGCCAGCAGCGTAGATCTGGGGACCGATGAAAAACTGTTTTTT | TRBV9 | NA | TRBJ1-4 | NA
CASSSRTGDVGYTF | TGTGCCAGCAGCTCTCGGACAGGGGACGTCGGCTACACCTTC | TRBV7-9 | NA | TRBJ1-2 | TRBD1
CASRGGAGLNQPQHF | TGTGCCAGCAGAGGGGGGGCAGGACTAAATCAGCCCCAGCATTTT | TRBV6-5 | NA | TRBJ1-5 | NA
CASSFAGRAINEKLFF | TGCGCCAGCAGCTTTGCCGGGAGGGCCATTAATGAAAAACTGTTTTTT | TRBV5-1 | NA | TRBJ1-4 | NA
CASRAGTGLTDTQYF | TGTGCCAGCAGGGCCGGGACAGGGTTAACAGATACGCAGTATTTT | TRBV27 | NA | TRBJ2-3 | TRBD1
CAWSAGGYGYTF | TGTGCCTGGAGTGCAGGGGGCTATGGCTACACCTTC | TRBV30 | NA | TRBJ1-2 | TRBD1
CASSIGGGRVYNEQFF | TGTGCCAGTAGTATAGGAGGCGGGAGGGTCTACAATGAGCAGTTCTTC | TRBV19 | NA | TRBJ2-1 | TRBD2
CASRGWGPNEKLFF | TGTGCCAGCAGAGGATGGGGGCCTAATGAAAAACTGTTTTTT | TRBV2 | NA | TRBJ1-4 | NA
CASSLVTGEYEQYF | TGTGCCAGCAGCTTGGTTACAGGGGAATACGAGCAGTACTTC | TRBV5-5 | few | TRBJ2-7 | TRBD1
CSAEPSGTNIQYF | TGCAGCGCCGAACCCTCAGGGACGAACATTCAGTACTTC | TRBV29-1 | NA | TRBJ2-4 | NA
CASSPHSFPGYGYTF | TGTGCCAGCAGCCCACATAGTTTCCCGGGATATGGCTACACCTTC | TRBV28 | NA | TRBJ1-2 | NA
CASSWDRGNEQYF | TGTGCCAGCAGCTGGGACAGGGGTAACGAGCAGTACTTC | TRBV27 | NA | TRBJ2-7 | TRBD1
CASSLEGQSSYEQYF | TGCGCCAGCAGCTTGGAGGGACAGAGCTCCTACGAGCAGTACTTC | TRBV5-1 | once | TRBJ2-7 | TRBD1
CASSVSEAPQETQYF | TGTGCCAGCAGCGTCAGCGAGGCTCCCCAGGAGACCCAGTACTTC | TRBV7-8 | few | TRBJ2-5 | NA
CASSGAGLAGGIPYNEQFF | TGTGCCAGCAGTGGCGCGGGACTAGCGGGGGGGATACCCTACAATGAGCAGTTCTTC | TRBV28 | NA | TRBJ2-1 | TRBD2
CASIHGMFLVEERMNTEAFF | TGTGCCAGCATCCATGGGATGTTTCTGGTCGAAGAGCGTATGAACACTGAAGCTTTCTTT | TRBV5-8 | NA | TRBJ1-1 | NA